The sequence of this T cell receptor (beta chain) was determined in a study of OX40 agonist ivuxolimab in advanced cancers. Looking at the study overall: Ivuxolimab, an antibody that agonizes OX40 (CD134), was administered to the patients. Subjects had a mean age of approximately 60 years, with a range of 23 to 79; less than 90% were male. Study-level results: Undetermined was the antigen specificity of the expanded peripheral T cells.

As for this clone: Its matching antigen is unknown.

The germline gives CDR1 KGHSH, CDR2 LQKENI. This CDR3 contains 15 residues. Trimming left V 2 bases short and J 1 base short, with 12 bases between. Assay used: immunoSEQ multiplex PCR; TCRdb lists only in-frame clones, some missing. The sample lists roughly 58,000 clones; over 90% were seen once. This chain uses TRBV18 with TRBJ2-7; tentative D call: TRBD1 (6 bases). The receptor's source is an adult with an advanced solid tumor such as melanoma, head and neck, liver or kidney cancer. The input for sequencing was CD4+ or CD8+ T cells sorted from blood, taken in a trial of the OX40 agonist ivuxolimab. CDR3 protein: CASSPSRDTSYEQYF. The CDR3, as DNA: TGTGCCAGCTCACCAAGTCGGGACACGTCCTACGAGCAGTACTTC.